The 8 T cell receptor beta chains given below trace back to one sample, sequenced in a study of blood T cell repertoires in COVID-19. Generated by immunoSEQ multiplex PCR, the TCRdb table keeps only in-frame clones and is missing some. The table has about 54,000 clones, about 82% seen once. Sequencing was done on a sample of peripheral blood. Every receptor here comes from a human donor in a cohort sampled during active COVID-19.

The chain uses TRBV7-3 and TRBJ2-2; D unclear. Trimming cost V 2 bases and J 2 bases, with 6 bases left between them. This CDR3 comprises 14 residues. Germline values: CDR1 SGHTA, CDR2 FQGTGA. The CDR3 loop reads CASSLDTNTGELFF. The CDR3 coding sequence is TGTGCCAGCAGCTTAGACACCAACACCGGGGAGCTGTTTTTT.

The rearrangement joins TRBV7-8 to TRBJ1-6; 10 positions agree with TRBD1. Germline CDR1 SGHVS, CDR2 FQNEAQ. CDR3 length equals 18 residues. V lost 0 bases to trimming and J lost 2 bases; unmatched junction nucleotides: 4. CDR3 region: CASSLADRGLAYNSPLHF. CDR3 sequence (DNA): TGTGCCAGCAGCTTAGCTGACAGGGGGCTGGCCTATAATTCACCCCTCCACTTT.

This sequence joins TRBV25-1 and TRBJ1-1, with 7 bases fitting TRBD1. CDR3 length: 13 residues. Per germline, CDR1 MGHDK and CDR2 SYGVNS. V trimming: 6 bases; J trimming: 5 bases; junction bases outside the gene matches: 6. The CDR3 sequence is CASSLSDRTEAFF. The CDR3, as DNA: TGTGCCAGCAGCCTTTCGGACAGGACTGAAGCTTTCTTT.

In regard to this clone: The same CDR3 also results from other DNA sequences found in this sample. The rearrangement links TRBV10-2 to TRBJ1-3; TRBD1 is a possible D gene (6 bases). The germline gives CDR1 WSHSY, CDR2 SAAADI. V lost 3 bases, J lost 0 bases, and 9 bases lay in between. The CDR3 runs to 15 residues. CDR3 nucleotide sequence: TGCGCCAGCAGTGATCGGGACAACTCTGGAAACACCATATATTTT. Translating gives CASSDRDNSGNTIYF.

J is TRBJ2-3 and V is TRBV5-1; possibly TRBD1 for D (6 bases). CDR3 length: 14 residues. Trimming stripped 3 bases from V and 0 bases from J, with 8 bases between. CDR1 is SGHRS, CDR2 YFSETQ, per germline. The DNA of the CDR3 is TGCGCCAGCAGCTGGACAGCTAGCACAGATACGCAGTATTTT. Residues: CASSWTASTDTQYF. Looking up the rest from reference TRBV5-1 and TRBJ2-3 gives the full variable domain: KAGVTQTPRYLIKTRGQQVTLSCSPISGHRSVSWYQQTPGQGLQFLFEYFSETQRNKGNFPGRFSGRQFSNSRSEMNVSTLELGDSALYLCASSWTASTDTQYFGPGTRLTVL.

This clone counts as medium-sized (0.01 to 0.1%). The gene calls are TRBV11-2 and TRBJ2-7, with 8 positions matching TRBD2. CDR3 length: 17 amino acids. Losses at the gene ends were 4 bases for V and 3 bases for J; bases not matched to a gene: 14. Germline lookup yields CDR1 SGHAT and CDR2 FQNNGV. The CDR3: CASSSLRGEREDYEQYF. The DNA of the CDR3 is TGTGCCAGCAGCTCGTTGCGGGGGGAACGGGAAGACTACGAGCAGTACTTC.

This clone has a handful of counts. This rearrangement joins TRBV18 to TRBJ2-2; 7 nucleotides match TRBD2. The CDR3 has 15 amino acids. The germline V gene has CDR1 KGHSH and CDR2 LQKENI. The trim removed 3 bases at V and 6 bases at J, leaving 7 bases unmatched. The CDR3 region has the DNA TGTGCCAGCTCACCGCTCGGGGGGTCGGCCGGGGAGCTGTTTTTT. This codes for CASSPLGGSAGELFF.

DNA for the CDR3: TGTGCCAGCAGCTTGGCCCCGAACACCGGGGAGCTGTTTTTT. It is translated as CASSLAPNTGELFF. The rearrangement links TRBV9 to TRBJ2-2; D call uncertain. Per germline, CDR1 SGDLS and CDR2 YYNGEE. The CDR3 totals 14 residues. V was trimmed by 4 bases and J by 0 bases, leaving 7 bases between them.